The present T cell receptor beta chain was sequenced within a study of T cells in Graves' hyperthyroidism and ophthalmopathy. Study summary: Specimen type is peripheral blood, collected at initial diagnosis prior to any treatment.

V shed 0 bases and J shed 0 bases, with 12 bases lying between them. Germline V lookup: CDR1 SGHRS, CDR2 YFSETQ. This CDR3 contains 16 residues. The CDR3 regions of TCR beta were amplified from RNA transcripts. A first-round RT-PCR of the TCR CDR3 used the HTBI primer set. TCRdb analysed the multiplex PCR reads with MiXCR anew, one entry per CDR3 protein. Of about 840,000 distinct CDR3 sequences listed, 38% are singletons. Extraction of PBMCs used 8 to 10 ml of fresh peripheral blood. The specimen was blood. The clonotype comes from a young man with Graves' hyperthyroidism. This chain joins TRBV5-1 and TRBJ1-2, with no clear D. The CDR3 spells CASSLVHLPPNYGYTF. For the CDR3, the DNA is TGCGCCAGCAGCTTGGTGCATCTCCCTCCTAACTATGGCTACACCTTC. The complete variable domain, with remaining parts taken from reference TRBV5-1 and TRBJ1-2, reads KAGVTQTPRYLIKTRGQQVTLSCSPISGHRSVSWYQQTPGQGLQFLFEYFSETQRNKGNFPGRFSGRQFSNSRSEMNVSTLELGDSALYLCASSLVHLPPNYGYTFGSGTRLTVV.